A selection of T cell receptor beta chains follows, all from one sample in a study of long-term antiretroviral therapy in people with HIV. Profiled with immunoSEQ multiplex PCR; TCRdb holds only in-frame clones, not every one. The data contain approximately 10,000 clones, around four fifths of them singletons. The sequencing here drew on unsorted PBMCs, taken at the start of antiretroviral therapy, before treatment. The receptor set was obtained from a man aged 25-45 years with HIV. The CDR3 runs from the conserved cysteine through the conserved F or W. Fields, in order: J gene, D gene, clone size, V gene, CDR3 DNA, CDR3 protein. D genes are given only for firm matches. Part of the rows lack a size; the others show once, few, many or a class for expanded clones.

j_gene: TRBJ1-2; d_gene: TRBD1; abundance: NA; v_gene: TRBV9; CDR3nt: TGTGCCAGCAGCGTAGAGACAGGGGGAGCCTATGGCTACACCTTC; CDR3aa: CASSVETGGAYGYTF
j_gene: TRBJ1-1; d_gene: TRBD1; abundance: NA; v_gene: TRBV27; CDR3nt: TGTGCCAGCGGTTTAAAGTTGGGACAGTTTTCTGAAGCTTTCTTT; CDR3aa: CASGLKLGQFSEAFF
j_gene: TRBJ2-2; d_gene: NA; abundance: NA; v_gene: TRBV6-6; CDR3nt: TGTGCCAGCAGTTACTCCGCCGGGGACGTACACGGGGAGCTGTTTTTT; CDR3aa: CASSYSAGDVHGELFF
j_gene: TRBJ1-2; d_gene: TRBD1; abundance: few; v_gene: TRBV4-1; CDR3nt: TGCGCCAGCAGCATCCAGGGGGCGAACTATGGCTACACCTTC; CDR3aa: CASSIQGANYGYTF
j_gene: TRBJ2-7; d_gene: NA; abundance: NA; v_gene: TRBV7-2; CDR3nt: TGTGCCAGCAGCTTAGCGTTACCTATTAATTCCATCGACGAGCAGTACTTC; CDR3aa: CASSLALPINSIDEQYF
j_gene: TRBJ1-2; d_gene: NA; abundance: NA; v_gene: TRBV11-2; CDR3nt: TGTGCCAGCAGCTTAGGGCCACTAAACTATGGCTACACCTTC; CDR3aa: CASSLGPLNYGYTF
j_gene: TRBJ2-2; d_gene: TRBD2; abundance: NA; v_gene: TRBV11-2; CDR3nt: TGTGCCAGCAGCCTGAGGACTAGCGGGAGGCTCCCAAACACCGGGGAGCTGTTTTTT; CDR3aa: CASSLRTSGRLPNTGELFF
j_gene: TRBJ2-3; d_gene: TRBD2; abundance: NA; v_gene: TRBV29-1; CDR3nt: TGCAGCGTTGAGATCGGGGGGATAGATACGCAGTATTTT; CDR3aa: CSVEIGGIDTQYF
j_gene: TRBJ2-5; d_gene: TRBD2; abundance: NA; v_gene: TRBV18; CDR3nt: TGTGCCAGCTCGCCTTCCTTTAATAGCGGGGGACAAGAGACCCAGTACTTC; CDR3aa: CASSPSFNSGGQETQYF
j_gene: TRBJ2-2; d_gene: TRBD2; abundance: NA; v_gene: TRBV10-3; CDR3nt: TGTGCCATTGGACTAGAAGGCACCGGGGAGCTGTTTTTT; CDR3aa: CAIGLEGTGELFF
j_gene: TRBJ2-6; d_gene: NA; abundance: NA; v_gene: TRBV28; CDR3nt: TGTGCCACCCGACCCTCTGGGGCCAACGTCCTGACTTTC; CDR3aa: CATRPSGANVLTF
j_gene: TRBJ2-3; d_gene: NA; abundance: NA; v_gene: TRBV6-5; CDR3nt: TGTGCCAGCAGTTACGGGGCGGGGATCACAGATACGCAGTATTTT; CDR3aa: CASSYGAGITDTQYF
j_gene: TRBJ1-2; d_gene: TRBD1; abundance: NA; v_gene: TRBV7-9; CDR3nt: TGTGCCAGCAGCCGCGGGACAGTGCGGGGCAAAGGCTACACCTTC; CDR3aa: CASSRGTVRGKGYTF
j_gene: TRBJ1-2; d_gene: NA; abundance: medium-sized; v_gene: TRBV6-5; CDR3nt: TGTGCCAGCAGTTACTACCCAGGTCGTTTTGTGAATGGCTACACCTTC; CDR3aa: CASSYYPGRFVNGYTF
j_gene: TRBJ1-5; d_gene: TRBD1; abundance: NA; v_gene: TRBV19; CDR3nt: TGTGCCAGTAGTATGCAGGGGGTAAACCAGCCCCAGCATTTT; CDR3aa: CASSMQGVNQPQHF
j_gene: TRBJ1-1; d_gene: NA; abundance: NA; v_gene: TRBV7-8; CDR3nt: TGTGCCAGCAGCTACGCAGGGATGAACACTGAAGCTTTCTTT; CDR3aa: CASSYAGMNTEAFF
j_gene: TRBJ1-3; d_gene: NA; abundance: NA; v_gene: TRBV10-2; CDR3nt: TGCGCCAGCAGTGCCCTCCAGGGGAACACCATATATTTT; CDR3aa: CASSALQGNTIYF
j_gene: TRBJ2-4; d_gene: NA; abundance: NA; v_gene: TRBV2; CDR3nt: TGTGCCAGCAGCTCGGGGATCATGGCCAAAAACATTCAGTACTTC; CDR3aa: CASSSGIMAKNIQYF
j_gene: TRBJ2-1; d_gene: NA; abundance: NA; v_gene: TRBV2; CDR3nt: TGTGCCAGCAGTGCAGGGGCGAGTTTGGGGGAGCAGTTCTTC; CDR3aa: CASSAGASLGEQFF
j_gene: TRBJ2-7; d_gene: TRBD1; abundance: NA; v_gene: TRBV6-5; CDR3nt: TGTGCCAGCAGCCCCGGGACAGGGTATAGCGAGCAGTACTTC; CDR3aa: CASSPGTGYSEQYF
j_gene: TRBJ2-7; d_gene: NA; abundance: medium-sized; v_gene: TRBV10-3; CDR3nt: TGTGCCCCCCAGGGAAACGGGAGCTCCTACGAGCAGTACTTC; CDR3aa: CAPQGNGSSYEQYF
j_gene: TRBJ2-7; d_gene: TRBD2; abundance: NA; v_gene: TRBV7-2; CDR3nt: TGTGCCAGCAGCTCGACGGGACTAGCTAGCGAGCAGTACTTC; CDR3aa: CASSSTGLASEQYF
j_gene: TRBJ2-3; d_gene: TRBD2; abundance: few; v_gene: TRBV6-4; CDR3nt: TGTGCCAGCAGTGACGGGACTAGCGGGGGCACAGATACGCAGTATTTT; CDR3aa: CASSDGTSGGTDTQYF
j_gene: TRBJ2-7; d_gene: TRBD2; abundance: NA; v_gene: TRBV7-2; CDR3nt: TGTGCCAGCAGCTTAGCTCGGACTAGCGGGGTTTCCTACGAGCAGTACTTC; CDR3aa: CASSLARTSGVSYEQYF
j_gene: TRBJ2-1; d_gene: NA; abundance: NA; v_gene: TRBV5-5; CDR3nt: TGTGCCAGCAGCCTCAGGGTCCAGGAGCAGTTCTTC; CDR3aa: CASSLRVQEQFF
j_gene: TRBJ2-1; d_gene: NA; abundance: NA; v_gene: TRBV30; CDR3nt: TGTGCCTGGAGTAGCGGGACATACAATGAGCAGTTCTTC; CDR3aa: CAWSSGTYNEQFF
j_gene: TRBJ2-7; d_gene: NA; abundance: NA; v_gene: TRBV7-8; CDR3nt: TGTGCCAGCAGCGCCGCCAGGGCCTACGAGCAGTACTTC; CDR3aa: CASSAARAYEQYF
j_gene: TRBJ2-7; d_gene: NA; abundance: NA; v_gene: TRBV4-1; CDR3nt: TGCGCCAGCAGCCAAGTACAAGCGTCAACCTACGAGCAGTACTTC; CDR3aa: CASSQVQASTYEQYF
j_gene: TRBJ1-5; d_gene: NA; abundance: few; v_gene: TRBV7-9; CDR3nt: TGTGCCAGCAGCCCCCCGGGGGGTCAGCCCCAGCATTTT; CDR3aa: CASSPPGGQPQHF
j_gene: TRBJ2-1; d_gene: NA; abundance: NA; v_gene: TRBV4-2; CDR3nt: TGTGCCAGCAGCCAAGAGCATGAGATGTATTACAATGAGCAGTTCTTC; CDR3aa: CASSQEHEMYYNEQFF
j_gene: TRBJ2-7; d_gene: NA; abundance: NA; v_gene: TRBV27; CDR3nt: TGTGCCAGCAGTTTATTCTACAGGGGGGGTTTGTACGAGCAGTACTTC; CDR3aa: CASSLFYRGGLYEQYF
j_gene: TRBJ1-1; d_gene: NA; abundance: few; v_gene: TRBV5-3; CDR3nt: TGTGCCAGAAGCCTCCGACCCGGGACCCGGAGGACTGAAGCTTTCTTT; CDR3aa: CARSLRPGTRRTEAFF
j_gene: TRBJ2-7; d_gene: TRBD2; abundance: NA; v_gene: TRBV9; CDR3nt: TGTGCCAGCAGCGTAGGAGGACTAGTTATTTACGAGCAGTACTTC; CDR3aa: CASSVGGLVIYEQYF
j_gene: TRBJ1-1; d_gene: NA; abundance: NA; v_gene: TRBV5-4; CDR3nt: TGTGCCAGCAGCCCCACAAGCGGGGCCACTGAGGTAGCTTTCTTT; CDR3aa: CASSPTSGATEVAFF
j_gene: TRBJ2-1; d_gene: NA; abundance: few; v_gene: TRBV28; CDR3nt: TGTGCCAGCAGTTTATGGGACGGAGTCCCCGACAATGAGCAGTTCTTC; CDR3aa: CASSLWDGVPDNEQFF
j_gene: TRBJ2-7; d_gene: NA; abundance: NA; v_gene: TRBV10-3; CDR3nt: TGTGCCATCAGTGAGACCGGGCCCTCGAGCTCCTACGAGCAGTACTTC; CDR3aa: CAISETGPSSSYEQYF
j_gene: TRBJ2-3; d_gene: NA; abundance: medium-sized; v_gene: TRBV9; CDR3nt: TGTGCCAGCAGCGAGGGGAACAAGGGCGGCACAGATACGCAGTATTTT; CDR3aa: CASSEGNKGGTDTQYF
j_gene: TRBJ1-1; d_gene: NA; abundance: NA; v_gene: TRBV7-3; CDR3nt: TGTGCCAGCAGCGATACAGGGATCGACACTGAAGCTTTCTTT; CDR3aa: CASSDTGIDTEAFF
j_gene: TRBJ2-7; d_gene: TRBD2; abundance: once; v_gene: TRBV11-3; CDR3nt: TGTGCCAGCAGCCCCGGCCGGGGGGGGAGCGAGCAGTACTTC; CDR3aa: CASSPGRGGSEQYF
j_gene: TRBJ2-5; d_gene: NA; abundance: NA; v_gene: TRBV4-1; CDR3nt: TGCGCCAGCCTGGTGAGGGGGGGCCCGCAAGAGACCCAGTACTTC; CDR3aa: CASLVRGGPQETQYF
j_gene: TRBJ2-3; d_gene: TRBD2; abundance: once; v_gene: TRBV10-3; CDR3nt: TGTGCCGCCTCGACCGGGACTAGCGCCACAGATACGCAGTATTTT; CDR3aa: CAASTGTSATDTQYF
j_gene: TRBJ1-4; d_gene: NA; abundance: NA; v_gene: TRBV27; CDR3nt: TGTGCCAGCAGCTACAAGGGGGCTAATGAAAAACTGTTTTTT; CDR3aa: CASSYKGANEKLFF
j_gene: TRBJ2-5; d_gene: NA; abundance: NA; v_gene: TRBV19; CDR3nt: TGTGCCAGTAGTATCTGGGGGGCAGGGGAGACCCAGTACTTC; CDR3aa: CASSIWGAGETQYF
j_gene: TRBJ1-4; d_gene: TRBD1; abundance: once; v_gene: TRBV18; CDR3nt: TGTGCCAGCTCACCACCGTATCAGGGGGACACAGAGAAACTGTTTTTT; CDR3aa: CASSPPYQGDTEKLFF
j_gene: TRBJ2-7; d_gene: TRBD1; abundance: NA; v_gene: TRBV10-1; CDR3nt: TGCGCCAGCAGTGGGACAGGGGTATCCGAGCAGTACTTC; CDR3aa: CASSGTGVSEQYF
j_gene: TRBJ2-7; d_gene: NA; abundance: few; v_gene: TRBV27; CDR3nt: TGTGCCAGCAGTTTGATACCTAGCTCTTTTTACGAGCAGTACTTC; CDR3aa: CASSLIPSSFYEQYF